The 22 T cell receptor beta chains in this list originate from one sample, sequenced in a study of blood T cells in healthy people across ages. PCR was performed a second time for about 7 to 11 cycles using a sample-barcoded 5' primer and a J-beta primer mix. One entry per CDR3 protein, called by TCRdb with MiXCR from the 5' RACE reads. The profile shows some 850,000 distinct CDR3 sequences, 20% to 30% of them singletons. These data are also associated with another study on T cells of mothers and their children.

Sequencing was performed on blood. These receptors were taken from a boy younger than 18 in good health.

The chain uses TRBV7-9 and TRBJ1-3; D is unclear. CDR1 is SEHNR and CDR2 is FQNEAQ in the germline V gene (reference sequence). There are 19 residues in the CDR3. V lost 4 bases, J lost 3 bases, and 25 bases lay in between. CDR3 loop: CASSSSLLGVTDLGNTIYF. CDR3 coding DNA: TGTGCCAGCAGCTCATCCCTCTTGGGCGTAACAGACCTTGGAAACACCATATATTTT.

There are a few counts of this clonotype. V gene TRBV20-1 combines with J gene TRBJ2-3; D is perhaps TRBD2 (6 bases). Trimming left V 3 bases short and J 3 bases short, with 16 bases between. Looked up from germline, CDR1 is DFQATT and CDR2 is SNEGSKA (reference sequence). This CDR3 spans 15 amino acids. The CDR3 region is CSARLGTAGTDTQYF. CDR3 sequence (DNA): TGCAGTGCTAGGCTGGGGACGGCGGGGACAGATACGCAGTATTTT.

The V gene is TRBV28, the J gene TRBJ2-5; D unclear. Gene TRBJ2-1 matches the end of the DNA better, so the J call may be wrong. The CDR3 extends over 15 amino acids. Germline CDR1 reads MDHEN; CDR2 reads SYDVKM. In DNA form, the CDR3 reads TGTGCCAGCAGTTTATTCAGGTCCTACGGGAATGAGCAGTTCTTC. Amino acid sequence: CASSLFRSYGNEQFF.

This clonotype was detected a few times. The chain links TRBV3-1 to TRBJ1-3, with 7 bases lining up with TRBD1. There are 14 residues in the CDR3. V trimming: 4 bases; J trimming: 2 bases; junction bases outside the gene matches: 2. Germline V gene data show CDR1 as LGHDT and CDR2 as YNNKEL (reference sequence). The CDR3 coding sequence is TGTGCCAGCAGCCTAGGGACAGCTGGAAACACCATATATTTT. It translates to CASSLGTAGNTIYF.

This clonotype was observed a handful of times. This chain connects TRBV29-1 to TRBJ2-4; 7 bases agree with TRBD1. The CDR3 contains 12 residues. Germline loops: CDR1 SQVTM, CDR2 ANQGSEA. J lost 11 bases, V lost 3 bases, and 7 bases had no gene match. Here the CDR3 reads CSVDSGTDVQYF. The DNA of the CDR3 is TGCAGCGTTGATAGTGGGACAGATGTTCAGTACTTC.

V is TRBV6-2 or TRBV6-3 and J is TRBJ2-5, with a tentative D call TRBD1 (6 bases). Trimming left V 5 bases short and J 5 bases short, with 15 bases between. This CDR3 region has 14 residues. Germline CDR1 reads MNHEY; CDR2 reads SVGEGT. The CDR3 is CASSLNRVAETQYF. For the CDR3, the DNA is TGTGCCAGCAGTCTAAACAGGGTAGCGGAGACCCAGTACTTC.

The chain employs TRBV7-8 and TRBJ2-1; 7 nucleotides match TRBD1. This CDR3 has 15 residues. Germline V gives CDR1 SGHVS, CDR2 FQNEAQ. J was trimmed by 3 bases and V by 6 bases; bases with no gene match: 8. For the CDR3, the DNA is TGTGCCAGCAGTTACGGACAGGAACGCTACAATGAGCAGTTCTTC. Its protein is CASSYGQERYNEQFF.

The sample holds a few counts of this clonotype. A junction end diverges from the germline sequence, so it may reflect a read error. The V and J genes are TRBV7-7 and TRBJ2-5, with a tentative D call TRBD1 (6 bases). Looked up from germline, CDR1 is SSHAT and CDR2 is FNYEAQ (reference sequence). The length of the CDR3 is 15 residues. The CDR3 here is CASSLGRQVKETQYF. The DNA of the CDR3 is TGTGCTAGCAGCTTAGGGAGACAGGTGAAAGAGACCCAGTACTTC. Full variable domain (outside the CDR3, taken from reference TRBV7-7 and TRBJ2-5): GAGVSQSPRYKVTKRGQDVTLRCDPISSHATLYWYQQALGQGPEFLTYFNYEAQPDKSGLPSDRFSAERPEGSISTLTIQRTEQRDSAMYRCASSLGRQVKETQYFGPGTRLLVL.

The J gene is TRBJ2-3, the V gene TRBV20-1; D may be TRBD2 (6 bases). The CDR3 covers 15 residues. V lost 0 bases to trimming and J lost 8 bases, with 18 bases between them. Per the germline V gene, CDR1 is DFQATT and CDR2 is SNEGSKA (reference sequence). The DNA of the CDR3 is TGCAGTGCTAGAGAAGCGGGTCCTCCGGGCGGTACGCAGTATTTT. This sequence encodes CSAREAGPPGGTQYF.

The CDR3 DNA sequence: TGTGCCAGCAGCGTCGGGGGAGGGATTAGCGGCTACAATGAGCAGTTCTTC. Translated, it gives CASSVGGGISGYNEQFF. V and J are TRBV13 and TRBJ2-1; 7 bases align to TRBD2. CDR1 is PRHDT, CDR2 FYEKMQ, per germline (reference sequence). The CDR3 is made up of 17 amino acids. V trimming: 5 bases; J trimming: 3 bases; junction bases outside the gene matches: 13.

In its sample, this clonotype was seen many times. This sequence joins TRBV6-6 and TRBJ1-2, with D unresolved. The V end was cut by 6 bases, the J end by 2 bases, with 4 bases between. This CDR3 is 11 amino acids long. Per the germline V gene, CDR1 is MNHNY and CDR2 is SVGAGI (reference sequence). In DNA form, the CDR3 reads TGTGCCAGCAGATTAAACTATGGCTACACCTTC. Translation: CASRLNYGYTF.

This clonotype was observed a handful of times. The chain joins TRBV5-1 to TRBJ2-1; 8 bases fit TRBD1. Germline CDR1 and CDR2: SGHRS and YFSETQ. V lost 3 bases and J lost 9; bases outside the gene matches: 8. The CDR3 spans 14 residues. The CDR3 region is CASSSTGGSGEQFF. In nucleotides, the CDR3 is TGCGCCAGCAGCTCCACAGGGGGGTCGGGTGAGCAGTTCTTC.

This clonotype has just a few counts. The CDR3 coding sequence is TGTGCCAGCAGTCCCCAGGACAGGGCCGAGCAGTACTTC. Amino acids: CASSPQDRAEQYF. This sequence joins TRBV12-3 or TRBV12-4 and TRBJ2-7; 8 bases fit TRBD1. J gave up 6 bases and V 5 bases, and 6 bases lay outside the gene matches. There are 13 residues in the CDR3.

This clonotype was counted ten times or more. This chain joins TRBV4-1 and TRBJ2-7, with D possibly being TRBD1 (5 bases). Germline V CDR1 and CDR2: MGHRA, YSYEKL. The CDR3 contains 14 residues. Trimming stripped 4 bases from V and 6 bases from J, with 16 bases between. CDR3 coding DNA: TGCGCCAGCAGCCTACCCTCTAGGGGTCCCGAGCAGTACTTC. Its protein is CASSLPSRGPEQYF.

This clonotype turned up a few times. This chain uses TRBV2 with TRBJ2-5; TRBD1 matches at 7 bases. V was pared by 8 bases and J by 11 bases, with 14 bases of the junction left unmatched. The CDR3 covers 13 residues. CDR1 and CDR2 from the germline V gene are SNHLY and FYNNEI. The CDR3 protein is CASGGRGRWEQYF. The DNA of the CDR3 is TGTGCCAGCGGGGGTAGGGGGCGTTGGGAGCAGTACTTC.

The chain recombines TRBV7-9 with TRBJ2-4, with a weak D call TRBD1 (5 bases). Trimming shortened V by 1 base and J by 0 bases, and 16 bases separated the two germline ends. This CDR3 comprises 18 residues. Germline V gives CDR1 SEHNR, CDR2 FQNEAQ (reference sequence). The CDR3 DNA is TGTGCCAGCAGCTTAGATACAGGAACCGCTCTAGCCAAAAACATTCAGTACTTC. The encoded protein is CASSLDTGTALAKNIQYF.

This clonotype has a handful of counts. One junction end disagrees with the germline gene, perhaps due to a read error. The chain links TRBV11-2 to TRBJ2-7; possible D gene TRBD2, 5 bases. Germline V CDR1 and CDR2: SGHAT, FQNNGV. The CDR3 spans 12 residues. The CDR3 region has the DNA TGTGCCAGCAGCTTAGATGGAGGAACTCGGTTCTTC. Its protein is CASSLDGGTRFF.

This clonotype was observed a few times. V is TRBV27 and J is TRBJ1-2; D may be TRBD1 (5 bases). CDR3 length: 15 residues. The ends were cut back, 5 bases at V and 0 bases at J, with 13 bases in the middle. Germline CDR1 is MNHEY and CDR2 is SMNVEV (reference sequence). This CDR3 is CASSPGPSPNYGYTF. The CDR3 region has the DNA TGTGCCAGCAGTCCAGGGCCCTCTCCTAACTATGGCTACACCTTC.

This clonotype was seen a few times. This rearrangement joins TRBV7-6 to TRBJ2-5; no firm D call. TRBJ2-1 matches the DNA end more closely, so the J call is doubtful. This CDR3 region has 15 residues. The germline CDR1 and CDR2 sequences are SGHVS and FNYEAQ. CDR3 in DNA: TGTGCCAGCAGCCTACGACTGGGGTTGGATAATGAGCAGTTCTTC. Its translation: CASSLRLGLDNEQFF.

This chain's CDR3 is CASSLDLQGAFYNEQFF. The CDR3 nucleotides are TGTGCCAGCAGCTTAGATCTTCAGGGGGCATTCTACAATGAGCAGTTCTTC. This sequence joins TRBV11-2 and TRBJ2-1; 8 bases are a match to TRBD1. CDR1 is SGHAT, CDR2 FQNNGV, per germline. This CDR3 is built from 17 residues. V gave up 0 bases and J gave up 3 bases; unmatched junction bases: 7.

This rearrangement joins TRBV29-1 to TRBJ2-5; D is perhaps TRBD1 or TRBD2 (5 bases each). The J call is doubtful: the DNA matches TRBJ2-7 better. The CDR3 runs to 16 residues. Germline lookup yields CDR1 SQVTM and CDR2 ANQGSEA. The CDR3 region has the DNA TGCAGCGTTGAAGTGATCAACCCGGGACGGGTCTACGAGCAGTACTTC. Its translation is CSVEVINPGRVYEQYF.

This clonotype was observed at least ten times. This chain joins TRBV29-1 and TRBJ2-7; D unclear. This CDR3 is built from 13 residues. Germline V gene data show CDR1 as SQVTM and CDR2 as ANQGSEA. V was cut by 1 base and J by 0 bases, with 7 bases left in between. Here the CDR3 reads CSVEVDTSYEQYF. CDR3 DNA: TGCAGCGTTGAAGTAGACACCTCCTACGAGCAGTACTTC.